This record looks at one TCR beta chain sequence and its context. Profiled with immunoSEQ multiplex PCR; TCRdb holds only in-frame clones, not every one. Among some 70,000 clones listed, roughly 93% were seen once. The CDR3 runs to 14 residues. The germline CDR1 and CDR2 sequences are MGHDK and SYGVNS. The V gene end was trimmed by 6 bases and the J gene end by 3 bases; junction bases not matched to a gene: 3. These data originate in a study of T cells after somatic rescue of genetic block. Sample: peripheral blood mononuclear cells (PBMCs). This rearrangement joins TRBV25-1 to TRBJ1-5; 9 bases are a match to TRBD1. The TCR was taken from a man younger than 45. The CDR3 DNA follows: TGTGCCAGCAGAGACAGGGGGTACAATCAGCCCCAGCATTTT. This codes for CASRDRGYNQPQHF.